The present T cell receptor (beta chain) was sequenced within a study of cytomegalovirus exposure and HLA in healthy donors. Study in general: Around 180 million T cells yielded roughly 120 million unique TCR beta sequences in earlier analysis. Study outcomes and limitations: A classifier reportedly called cytomegalovirus status with high sensitivity and specificity. In a later analysis, TCR beta V- and J-gene trimming was associated with a missense DCLRE1C variant. According to a later analysis, most TCR beta chains associated with CMV appeared HLA-restricted.

Amplification used 60 Vbeta primers and 13 Jbeta primers. The protocol was immunoSEQ multiplex PCR, while the TCRdb copy is restricted to in-frame clones and leaves out a portion. This sample has a few hundred thousand clones, with more than 80% found just once. In its sample, this clone was seen a few times. Its matching antigen is unknown. The CDR3 length is 13 residues. V lost 1 base and J 7 bases, leaving 9 bases between the germline ends. Germline loops: CDR1 SEHNR, CDR2 FQNEAQ (reference sequence). The sequencing input was PBMCs. V gene TRBV7-9 combines with J gene TRBJ2-3; D remains ambiguous. This receptor was obtained from a man aged 25-45 years in good health and CMV-seronegative. The CDR3 loop reads CASSLGGSNTQYF. The CDR3, as DNA: TGTGCCAGCAGCTTAGGAGGAAGCAATACGCAGTATTTT.